Below, 13 T cell receptor beta chains from the same sample are listed, as sequenced in a study of blood T cell repertoires in COVID-19. Clones were sequenced by immunoSEQ multiplex PCR, and TCRdb holds only the in-frame ones, with some missing. The repertoire holds around 250,000 clones, with approximately 85% as singletons. Sample: PBMCs or T cells enriched from blood (not recorded which). Receptors were obtained from a woman in her forties or fifties who had recovered from COVID-19.

The chain has TRBV10-2 and TRBJ2-1, with 11 bases that match TRBD1. This CDR3 has 19 amino acids. V was clipped by 6 bases and J by 5 bases; unmatched bases: 18. The germline V gene encodes CDR1 WSHSY and CDR2 SAAADI. For the CDR3, the DNA is TGCGCCAGCAGATGGGACAGGGGGGTAGCGACGGCAAGAAACAATGAGCAGTTCTTC. It is translated as CASRWDRGVATARNNEQFF.

The chain recombines TRBV7-2 with TRBJ2-1; D not resolved. Looked up from germline, CDR1 is SGHTA and CDR2 is FQGNSA. This CDR3 spans 14 amino acids. V was pared by 5 bases and J by 8 bases, with 16 bases between. CDR3 nucleotide sequence: TGTGCCAGCAGCCCGCGCGTGGTTCGGGATGAGCAGTTCTTC. Translating gives CASSPRVVRDEQFF.

The rearrangement uses TRBV19 and TRBJ1-1; maybe TRBD1 (5 bases). From germline, CDR1 is LNHDA and CDR2 SQIVND (reference sequence). This CDR3 has 14 amino acids. Trimming took 6 bases from V and 3 from J, leaving 14 bases between them. The CDR3 loop reads CASRTYPGDTEAFF. The CDR3 nucleotides are TGTGCCAGTAGGACCTACCCGGGGGACACTGAAGCTTTCTTT.

This chain connects TRBV28 to TRBJ2-7, with TRBD1 as a possible D gene (5 bases). Trimming removed 6 bases from V and 6 bases from J, with 15 bases in between. Germline loops: CDR1 MDHEN, CDR2 SYDVKM. The CDR3 contains 13 residues. The CDR3 sequence is CASSQDTKSEQYF. CDR3 sequence (DNA): TGTGCCAGCAGCCAGGACACCAAGAGCGAGCAGTACTTC.

The chain uses TRBV2 and TRBJ1-5; D may be TRBD1 (5 bases). In germline, CDR1 is SNHLY, CDR2 FYNNEI. The V end lost 7 bases, the J end lost 6 bases, and 10 bases lay between the germline ends. This CDR3 is built from 12 residues. CDR3 nucleotide sequence: TGTGCCAGCACCGCCCAGGGTCAGCCCCAGCATTTT. Protein: CASTAQGQPQHF.

This clone appeared a single time. The chain is built from TRBV19 and TRBJ1-2; 7 nucleotides line up with TRBD1. Germline V gives CDR1 LNHDA, CDR2 SQIVND (reference sequence). The CDR3 contains 13 residues. The junction had 10 bases not matched to a gene; V was cut back by 10 bases and J by 5 bases. The CDR3 here is CATRTGGEYGYTF. The CDR3 DNA is TGTGCCACCCGGACAGGCGGGGAGTATGGCTACACCTTC.

The V gene is TRBV27, the J gene TRBJ2-1; 9 bases fit TRBD2. Unmatched junction bases numbered 11, after V lost 9 bases and J lost 8 bases. The germline gives CDR1 MNHEY, CDR2 SMNVEV (reference sequence). This CDR3 has 14 amino acids. The CDR3 DNA follows: TGTGCCAGTTGGGCGGGAGGGTCTGTGTATGAGCAGTTCTTC. This encodes CASWAGGSVYEQFF.

The chain joins TRBV9 to TRBJ2-1; D gene ambiguous. The CDR3 spans 16 residues. V was clipped by 2 bases and J by 0 bases, with 12 bases between them. In germline, CDR1 is SGDLS, CDR2 YYNGEE. The CDR3 spells CASSVSLPFSYNEQFF. CDR3 nucleotides: TGTGCCAGCAGCGTTTCCCTCCCGTTCTCCTACAATGAGCAGTTCTTC.

This clone was observed once. V and J are TRBV29-1 and TRBJ1-4, with TRBD1 matching over 9 bases. Germline V lookup: CDR1 SQVTM, CDR2 ANQGSEA. The CDR3 covers 12 residues. The CDR3 sequence: CSVQGANEKLFF. CDR3 nucleotides: TGCAGTGTACAGGGGGCGAATGAAAAACTGTTTTTT.

This clone was counted once. The rearrangement joins TRBV4-2 to TRBJ1-1; tentatively, D is TRBD1 (5 bases). Trimming removed 0 bases from V and 2 bases from J, with 7 bases in between. This CDR3 spans 14 amino acids. CDR1 and CDR2 (germline): LGHNA, YNFKEQ. Here the CDR3 reads CASSQEWGNTEAFF. The CDR3 DNA is TGTGCCAGCAGCCAAGAATGGGGCAACACTGAAGCTTTCTTT.

The chain has TRBV21-1 and TRBJ1-2; no check of the table's D call, TRBD1, against the DNA was made. TRBV21-1 constitutes a pseudogene. The CDR3 has 14 amino acids. CDR3 amino acids: CAILDRGVGCGYTF. CDR3 bases: TGTGCCATCCTAGACAGGGGGGTAGGTTGTGGCTACACCTTC.

V and J are TRBV5-1 and TRBJ2-5; D unresolved. Per germline, CDR1 SGHRS and CDR2 YFSETQ. The CDR3 has 15 residues. The ends were cut back, 0 bases at V and 5 bases at J, with 14 bases in the middle. As DNA, the CDR3 is TGCGCCAGCAGCTTGGAATTTAGAGGAACGGAGACCCAGTACTTC. Amino acids: CASSLEFRGTETQYF.

The V and J genes are TRBV6-5 and TRBJ2-1; 11 bases are shared with TRBD1. This CDR3 has 15 residues. V shed 5 bases and J 7 bases; nucleotides not matched to a gene: 7. In germline, CDR1 is MNHEY, CDR2 SVGAGI. CDR3 sequence (DNA): TGTGCCAGCAGTAGAGCGGACAGGGGGCGGAATGAGCAGTTCTTC. Translation: CASSRADRGRNEQFF.